The 2 T cell receptor beta chains listed next were all sequenced from one sample in a study of cytomegalovirus exposure and HLA in healthy donors. The PCR had 60 Vbeta and 13 Jbeta primers. Some clones are missing from TCRdb's copy, which holds only in-frame ones; the method was immunoSEQ multiplex PCR. The table shows about 140,000 clones, with around 84% occurring only once. Material: PBMCs. These receptor sequences come from a man in his fifties in good health and CMV-seronegative.

V usage is TRBV5-8 and J usage is TRBJ1-5; TRBD1 aligns across 7 bases. The V and J ends lost 6 bases and 3 bases, in that order; junction bases with no gene match: 9. The CDR3 spans 15 residues. Germline assignment: CDR1 SGHTS and CDR2 YDEGEE. CDR3 loop: CASNLQGGLNQPQHF. The CDR3 bases are TGTGCCAGCAACCTGCAAGGGGGCCTCAATCAGCCCCAGCATTTT.

This clone was observed a single time. The chain uses TRBV18 and TRBJ1-1; TRBD1 matches 9 bases. The CDR3 sequence is 16 residues long. J gave up 1 base and V 3 bases, and 6 bases lay outside the gene matches. CDR1 KGHSH and CDR2 LQKENI come from the germline V gene. The CDR3 loop reads CASSPTGGIGNTEAFF. The CDR3 DNA reads TGTGCCAGCTCACCCACAGGGGGCATTGGGAACACTGAAGCTTTCTTT. Together with reference TRBV18 and TRBJ1-1, the CDR3 gives the full variable domain: NAGVMQNPRHLVRRRGQEARLRCSPMKGHSHVYWYRQLPEEGLKFMVYLQKENIIDESGMPKERFSAEFPKEGPSILRIQQVVRGDSAAYFCASSPTGGIGNTEAFFGQGTRLTVV.